The clone carrying this T cell receptor beta chain has more than one count but fewer than ten. PCR primers comprised 60 Vbeta and 13 Jbeta primers. TCRdb's copy holds only in-frame clones and misses some; the assay was immunoSEQ multiplex PCR. This sample has around 210,000 clones, with roughly 80% found just once. This CDR3 spans 14 amino acids. Germline V CDR1 and CDR2: SGHVS, FNYEAQ. The ends lost 5 bases at V and 7 bases at J; junction bases unmatched: 7. The data originate from a study of cytomegalovirus exposure and HLA in healthy donors. The sample consisted of PBMCs. The origin of this receptor is a woman aged 25 to 39 in good health and CMV-seronegative. The chain is built from TRBV7-6 and TRBJ1-2; 10 bases are a match to TRBD1. CDR3 sequence reads: CASSPAGTGVGYTF. The CDR3 DNA sequence: TGTGCCAGCAGCCCGGCCGGGACAGGGGTTGGCTACACCTTC.